One and the same sample provided the 26 T cell receptor beta chains below, sequenced in a study of blood T cell repertoires in COVID-19. Here immunoSEQ multiplex PCR was the method, and the copy in TCRdb shows in-frame clones only, minus some. The table lists about 86,000 clones, about 82% of them singletons. The material sequenced was peripheral blood. The receptors were sampled from a man aged 50 to 59 with acute or convalescent COVID-19.

This clone appeared a few times. The CDR3 spells CASSSGQGLGKLHF. As DNA, the CDR3 is TGTGCCAGCAGCTCCGGACAGGGTCTGGGCAAACTCCACTTT. The chain uses TRBV11-2 and TRBJ1-6; 8 bases match TRBD1. Germline V gives CDR1 SGHAT, CDR2 FQNNGV. This CDR3 is 14 amino acids long. Unmatched junction bases numbered 12, after V lost 4 bases and J lost 16 bases.

Notes on this clone: This sample also contains other DNA sequences that code for the same CDR3. The V call is TRBV7-2, the J call TRBJ2-2; TRBD1 aligns across 8 bases. This CDR3 is built from 15 residues. The junction had 6 bases not matched to a gene; V was cut back by 5 bases and J by 4 bases. CDR1 SGHTA and CDR2 FQGNSA come from the germline V gene. In nucleotides, the CDR3 is TGTGCCAGCAGCACCTCCACAGGGGGCACCGGGGAGCTGTTTTTT. Protein product: CASSTSTGGTGELFF.

The V gene is TRBV11-1, the J gene TRBJ2-3, with 9 bases fitting TRBD2. CDR1 and CDR2 (germline): SGHAT, FQDESV (reference sequence). The CDR3 contains 16 residues. V lost 5 bases and J lost 8; bases outside the gene matches: 14. CDR3 amino acids: CASSPRGGGGAGTQYF. The CDR3 nucleotides are TGTGCCAGCAGCCCCCGGGGTGGCGGGGGGGCCGGTACGCAGTATTTT.

V is TRBV10-3 and J is TRBJ1-3; 8 nucleotides match TRBD1. Germline V CDR1 and CDR2: ENHRY, SYGVKD. The trim removed 6 bases at V and 2 bases at J, leaving 18 bases unmatched. This CDR3 contains 19 residues. CDR3 sequence: CAIRGSDRALSSPGNTIYF. The CDR3 DNA sequence: TGTGCCATCAGGGGATCGGACAGGGCCCTATCTTCCCCTGGAAACACCATATATTTT.

The chain uses TRBV4-3 and TRBJ1-3; D call uncertain. The V end was cut by 0 bases, the J end by 8 bases, with 14 bases between. This CDR3 spans 15 amino acids. Germline lookup yields CDR1 LGHNA and CDR2 YSLEER. CDR3 residues: CASSQDSEGRDTIYF. CDR3 nucleotides: TGCGCCAGCAGCCAAGATTCGGAGGGTAGGGACACCATATATTTT.

V is TRBV5-1 and J is TRBJ1-4; 9 nucleotides agree with TRBD1. Per the germline V gene, CDR1 is SGHRS and CDR2 is YFSETQ. The CDR3 spans 14 residues. The trim removed 0 bases at V and 8 bases at J, leaving 2 bases unmatched. The CDR3 loop is CASSLEGQGEKLFF. In DNA, the CDR3 is TGCGCCAGCAGCTTGGAAGGACAGGGGGAAAAACTGTTTTTT.

The rearrangement joins TRBV10-3 to TRBJ2-1, with 9 bases that match TRBD2. CDR1 ENHRY and CDR2 SYGVKD come from the germline V gene. The J segment lost 7 bases and the V segment lost 8 bases, leaving 9 bases of the junction unmatched. The CDR3 spans 14 residues. The CDR3: CAISGRAGGNEQFF. CDR3 sequence (DNA): TGTGCCATCTCGGGCCGGGCGGGGGGGAATGAGCAGTTCTTC.

The chain recombines TRBV3-1 (or the pseudogene TRBV3-2) with TRBJ2-7; no clear D gene. Per germline, CDR1 LGHDT and CDR2 YNNKEL (reference sequence). The CDR3 sequence is 13 residues long. V was cut by 1 base and J by 6 bases, with 10 bases left in between. The CDR3 region is CASSQASLREQYF. For the CDR3, the DNA is TGTGCCAGCAGCCAAGCTAGTCTTCGCGAGCAGTACTTC.

V usage is TRBV27 and J usage is TRBJ2-3, with D perhaps TRBD1 (5 bases). The CDR3 length is 14 residues. V was shortened by 5 bases and J by 0 bases, with 9 bases between the two germline ends. Per germline, CDR1 MNHEY and CDR2 SMNVEV (reference sequence). CDR3 region: CASSNRGSTDTQYF. CDR3 in DNA: TGTGCCAGCAGTAATAGGGGTAGCACAGATACGCAGTATTTT.

This clone appeared a few times. The chain combines TRBV3-1 (or the pseudogene TRBV3-2) with TRBJ2-2; the match to TRBD1 covers 8 bases. V was pared by 8 bases and J by 0 bases, with 2 bases of the junction left unmatched. The CDR3 is made up of 14 amino acids. CDR1 is LGHDT, CDR2 YNNKEL, per germline (reference sequence). CDR3 coding DNA: TGTGCCAGCCTGGGACAGGCGAACACCGGGGAGCTGTTTTTT. As protein: CASLGQANTGELFF.

The chain carries TRBV9 and TRBJ2-5; maybe TRBD2 (6 bases). Trimming left V 3 bases short and J 1 base short, with 16 bases between. This CDR3 spans 16 amino acids. In germline, CDR1 is SGDLS, CDR2 YYNGEE. Written as DNA, the CDR3 is TGTGCCAGCAGCGCCCAGGCAAGCGGGCTCCAAGAGACCCAGTACTTC. Translated: CASSAQASGLQETQYF.

The chain is built from TRBV2 and TRBJ1-6; D gene uncertain. The germline gives CDR1 SNHLY, CDR2 FYNNEI. The germline V and J ends were trimmed by 10 bases and 6 bases, with 13 bases remaining between them. The CDR3 sequence is 13 residues long. As DNA, the CDR3 is TGTGCCACCCTCAGCGTTCGTAATTCACCCCTCCACTTT. Protein product: CATLSVRNSPLHF.

This clone was seen just once. The chain combines TRBV3-1 (or the pseudogene TRBV3-2) with TRBJ2-7, with D uncertain. Germline loops: CDR1 LGHDT, CDR2 YNNKEL (reference sequence). Trimming removed 1 base from V and 6 bases from J, with 10 bases in between. The CDR3 sequence is 13 residues long. The CDR3 DNA is TGTGCCAGCAGCCAAGGTTCAGGTGGCGAGCAGTACTTC. Translation: CASSQGSGGEQYF.

This chain uses TRBV7-2 with TRBJ2-1, with 15 bases identical to TRBD2. In germline, CDR1 is SGHTA, CDR2 FQGNSA. With V trimmed by 5 bases and J by 9 bases, 8 bases remained unmatched. The CDR3 spans 16 residues. The CDR3 here is CASSPRTSGGATEQFF. In DNA, the CDR3 is TGTGCCAGCAGCCCAAGGACTAGCGGGGGGGCCACTGAGCAGTTCTTC. The variable domain in full, with the rest retrieved from reference TRBV7-2 and TRBJ2-1, is GAGVSQSPSNKVTEKGKDVELRCDPISGHTALYWYRQSLGQGLEFLIYFQGNSAPDKSGLPSDRFSAERTGGSVSTLTIQRTQQEDSAVYLCASSPRTSGGATEQFFGPGTRLTVL.

The chain recombines TRBV6-2 or TRBV6-3 with TRBJ2-6; 8 positions agree with TRBD1. CDR1 is MNHEY and CDR2 is SVGEGT in the germline V gene. This CDR3 contains 17 residues. J was trimmed by 0 bases and V by 5 bases; bases with no gene match: 6. The CDR3 DNA reads TGTGCCAGCAGTGTCAACAGGGGGAGCTCTGGGGCCAACGTCCTGACTTTC. Its protein product is CASSVNRGSSGANVLTF.

The table lists this clone with a count of one. CDR3 DNA sequence: TGTGCAAGTCGCTTAAGCGGCTCTGGGGCCAACGTCCTGACTTTC. This sequence encodes CASRLSGSGANVLTF. This chain uses TRBV12-2 with TRBJ2-6; no check of the table's D call, TRBD2, against the DNA was made. TRBV12-2 is a recognized pseudogene. This CDR3 comprises 15 residues.

The chain is built from TRBV4-2 and TRBJ2-5, with D unclear. Germline V gene lookup returns CDR1 LGHNA and CDR2 YNFKEQ. V was shortened by 6 bases and J by 4 bases, with 9 bases between the two germline ends. This CDR3 comprises 12 residues. CDR3 sequence (DNA): TGTGCCAGCAGAGGAAGCGCAGAGACCCAGTACTTC. It is translated as CASRGSAETQYF.

The chain employs TRBV5-1 and TRBJ2-1, with 11 bases matching TRBD2. The germline V gene has CDR1 SGHRS and CDR2 YFSETQ. The CDR3 extends over 16 amino acids. V dropped 4 bases and J dropped 0; count of bases not matched to a gene: 3. Here the CDR3 DNA reads TGCGCCAGCAGCCCAACTAGCGGGAGCTCCTACAATGAGCAGTTCTTC. Translation: CASSPTSGSSYNEQFF.

The chain couples TRBV30 to TRBJ2-3; maybe TRBD2 (5 bases). The germline V and J ends were trimmed by 2 bases and 2 bases, with 8 bases remaining between them. CDR3 length equals 13 residues. CDR1 and CDR2 from the germline V gene are GTSNPN and SVGIG (reference sequence). The CDR3 DNA sequence: TGTGCCTGGAGTCCGGGGTTCACAGATACGCAGTATTTT. Protein product: CAWSPGFTDTQYF.

In nucleotides, the CDR3 is TGCGCCAGCAGCCCTCGGGGGACCTTTGGTAATGAAAAACTGTTTTTT. Encoded protein: CASSPRGTFGNEKLFF. The chain recombines TRBV5-1 with TRBJ1-4, with D possibly matching TRBD1 (5 bases). Trimming removed 4 bases from V and 4 bases from J, with 17 bases in between. Germline V gives CDR1 SGHRS, CDR2 YFSETQ. The CDR3 spans 16 residues.

The chain has TRBV29-1 and TRBJ1-4; D perhaps matches TRBD1 (5 bases). Trimming took 5 bases from V and 5 from J, leaving 12 bases between them. The CDR3 totals 13 residues. The germline gives CDR1 SQVTM, CDR2 ANQGSEA. CDR3 residues: CSVLKSGNEKLFF. CDR3 bases: TGCAGCGTTTTGAAGTCAGGGAATGAAAAACTGTTTTTT.

CDR3 loop: CASSPGKSNQPQHF. The CDR3 DNA follows: TGTGCCAGTAGTCCGGGGAAGAGCAATCAGCCCCAGCATTTT. This sequence joins TRBV19 and TRBJ1-5, with D uncertain. V was shortened by 5 bases and J by 1 base, with 9 bases between the two germline ends. Germline V gene data show CDR1 as LNHDA and CDR2 as SQIVND (reference sequence). The CDR3 is 14 residues long.

The chain uses TRBV7-9 and TRBJ2-1; TRBD1 matches 10 bases. V lost 0 bases and J lost 8; bases outside the gene matches: 4. The germline CDR1 and CDR2 sequences are SEHNR and FQNEAQ (reference sequence). The CDR3 consists of 15 residues. CDR3 coding DNA: TGTGCCAGCAGCTTAGCCGGACAGGGGGTCGATGAGCAGTTCTTC. The encoded protein is CASSLAGQGVDEQFF.

This clone was counted between two and nine times. The chain couples TRBV12-3 or TRBV12-4 to TRBJ2-5; D is possibly TRBD2 (6 bases). The V and J ends lost 5 bases and 2 bases respectively, with 9 bases between them. This CDR3 has 13 residues. The DNA of the CDR3 is TGTGCCAGCAGTCAGACTAGTCAAGAGACCCAGTACTTC. It codes for CASSQTSQETQYF.

The CDR3 loop is CASSLRMAGGSSPLHF. The CDR3 DNA follows: TGTGCCAGCAGCTTGAGGATGGCAGGGGGGAGCTCACCCCTCCACTTT. J is TRBJ1-6 and V is TRBV7-2, with 7 bases fitting TRBD1. The CDR3 loop spans 16 amino acids. Looked up from germline, CDR1 is SGHTA and CDR2 is FQGNSA. V dropped 3 bases and J dropped 10; count of bases not matched to a gene: 12.

This chain joins TRBV3-1 (or the pseudogene TRBV3-2) and TRBJ1-5; TRBD1 matches at 7 bases. Germline V gene lookup returns CDR1 LGHDT and CDR2 YNNKEL (reference sequence). V trimming: 1 base; J trimming: 2 bases; junction bases outside the gene matches: 11. This CDR3 spans 18 amino acids. The CDR3 sequence is CASSQGLGRQGGNQPQHF. The CDR3 DNA sequence: TGTGCCAGCAGCCAAGGTTTAGGGAGACAGGGAGGCAATCAGCCCCAGCATTTT.